The rows below give T cell receptor beta chains drawn from one sample of a study of blood T cell repertoires in COVID-19. The protocol was immunoSEQ multiplex PCR, while the TCRdb copy is restricted to in-frame clones and leaves out a portion. This table has approximately 490,000 clones, 80% to 90% appearing once. Sample: PBMCs or T cells enriched from blood (not recorded which). The origin of the receptors is a woman in her sixties who had recovered from COVID-19. CDR3s include the opening cysteine and the closing phenylalanine or tryptophan. D genes are given only for firm matches. Expanded clones get a size class; other rows say once, few or many, or leave the size out.

clone_size	v_call	d_call	j_call	cdr3_nt	cdr3_aa
.	TRBV9	TRBD1	TRBJ2-5	TGTGCCAGCAGCCCTACAGGCCGGACAGGGGGACAAGAGACCCAGTACTTC	CASSPTGRTGGQETQYF
.	TRBV9	TRBD2	TRBJ2-3	TGTGCCAGCAGCGTTGCTAGCGGGGCAAATACGCAGTATTTT	CASSVASGANTQYF
once	TRBV29-1	.	TRBJ1-4	TGCAGCGTCCCCGGGGGGGCCGGGGAAAAACTGTTTTTT	CSVPGGAGEKLFF
.	TRBV5-5	TRBD1	TRBJ1-2	TGTGCCAGCGTACTTTCAGGGGGTGACTATGGCTACACCTTC	CASVLSGGDYGYTF
.	TRBV5-6	TRBD1	TRBJ2-2	TGTGCCAGCAGCTTGGCCCAGGGGGCTATCGGGGAGCTGTTTTTT	CASSLAQGAIGELFF
.	TRBV27	TRBD1	TRBJ1-2	TGTGCCAGCAGTTCGACAGGGGTCTATGGCTACACCTTC	CASSSTGVYGYTF
.	TRBV6-5	TRBD1	TRBJ2-3	TGTGCCAGCAGTTACACGGACAGGGTTACAGATACGCAGTATTTT	CASSYTDRVTDTQYF
.	TRBV25-1	.	TRBJ2-3	TGTGCCAGCAGTGGTATCTACACAGATACGCAGTATTTT	CASSGIYTDTQYF
.	TRBV19	.	TRBJ1-6	TGTGCCAGTAGTATAGATCATGAGAGCGCCTATAATTCACCCCTCCACTTT	CASSIDHESAYNSPLHF
.	TRBV5-5	.	TRBJ1-2	TGTGCCAGCAGCTTGATGGGGCTTGACTATGGCTACACCTTC	CASSLMGLDYGYTF
.	TRBV9	.	TRBJ2-1	TGTGCCAGCAGCGTACAAGGGGGCAATGAGCAGTTCTTC	CASSVQGGNEQFF
.	TRBV5-4	TRBD2	TRBJ2-7	TGTGCCAGCAGCTTCGGGGGGGAATCCTACGAGCAGTACTTC	CASSFGGESYEQYF
.	TRBV9	TRBD1	TRBJ2-2	TGTGCCAGCAGCCCGACAGGGGCCTACACCGGGGAGCTGTTTTTT	CASSPTGAYTGELFF
.	TRBV28	.	TRBJ2-5	TGTGCCAGCAGTTCTGGGGCGACAGGACAAGAGACCCAGTACTTC	CASSSGATGQETQYF
.	TRBV6-5	.	TRBJ1-2	TGTGCCAGCAGCAGGGCGGACTATGGCTACACCTTC	CASSRADYGYTF
.	TRBV20-1	TRBD1	TRBJ1-2	TGCAGTGCTAGTAGTAGGGGGCAAAGTGGCTACACCTTC	CSASSRGQSGYTF
.	TRBV27	TRBD1	TRBJ1-2	TGTGCCAGCGGTAGACAGGGGGGCTATGGCTACACCTTC	CASGRQGGYGYTF
.	TRBV5-8	.	TRBJ1-5	TGTGCCAGCAGCTTCCGCAGGGGCGTCGGCAATCAGCCCCAGCATTTT	CASSFRRGVGNQPQHF
.	TRBV7-6	.	TRBJ2-5	TGTGCCAGCAGTCTTAACTTGGAGACCCAGTACTTC	CASSLNLETQYF
.	TRBV19	TRBD1	TRBJ2-7	TGTGCCAGCAAAACCGGGACAGGGAGCTCCTACGAGCAGTACTTC	CASKTGTGSSYEQYF
.	TRBV27	.	TRBJ1-2	TGTGCCAGCAGTCCCCACGCGGGGTGGGTCTATGGCTACACCTTC	CASSPHAGWVYGYTF
.	TRBV4-1	.	TRBJ2-1	TGCGCCAGCAGCCAAGATCACCGACAACAGGGCTATGAGCAGTTCTTC	CASSQDHRQQGYEQFF
.	TRBV5-6	.	TRBJ1-2	TGTGCCAGCAGCCCAGGTGGGCACGCCTATGGCTACACCTTC	CASSPGGHAYGYTF
.	TRBV5-1	.	TRBJ2-7	TGCGCCAGCAGCTTGGGTCTACCCTACGAGCAGTACTTC	CASSLGLPYEQYF
.	TRBV5-1	.	TRBJ2-4	TGCGCCAGCAGCTTACAAACGTGGGGGCTTAATGACATTCAGTACTTC	CASSLQTWGLNDIQYF
.	TRBV2	.	TRBJ1-5	TGTGCCAGCAGTGAAAATGGGGAGGGGTCGCAGCATTTT	CASSENGEGSQHF
once	TRBV6-6	.	TRBJ1-4	TGTGCCAGCAGTTACCGATGGTCGGTTGAAAAACTGTTTTTT	CASSYRWSVEKLFF
.	TRBV6-5	.	TRBJ2-3	TGTGCCAGCAGTTCTCCAACTAGTTACACAGATACGCAGTATTTT	CASSSPTSYTDTQYF
.	TRBV19	.	TRBJ2-5	TGTGCCAGTAGTATACTTCCCGGACAGTTAGGCGAGGAGACCCAGTACTTC	CASSILPGQLGEETQYF
.	TRBV30	TRBD1	TRBJ1-2	TGTGCCTGGAGTGTTAGGGGACAGGGTTATGGCTACACCTTC	CAWSVRGQGYGYTF
.	TRBV6-5	TRBD1	TRBJ2-3	TGTGCCAGTTCGCGGACAGGGGGTAGCACAGATACGCAGTATTTT	CASSRTGGSTDTQYF
.	TRBV7-8	.	TRBJ1-4	TGTGCCAGCAGCTTAGTCCCGTTAGGGGGACTGTTTTTT	CASSLVPLGGLFF
.	TRBV5-1	.	TRBJ2-1	TGCGCCAGCAGCTTGCTGGGCCGGAATGAGCAGTTCTTC	CASSLLGRNEQFF
.	TRBV4-1	TRBD1	TRBJ1-4	TGCGCCACGAGCAGGATACAGGGGGATGAAAAACTGTTTTTT	CATSRIQGDEKLFF
few	TRBV2	.	TRBJ1-2	TGTGCCAGCAGAAGTGGAGGGATCTATGGCTACACCTTC	CASRSGGIYGYTF
.	TRBV5-1	TRBD1	TRBJ2-3	TGCGCCAGCAGCTTCTGGACAGGGCGGTCCTTCCCTAGCACAGATACGCAGTATTTT	CASSFWTGRSFPSTDTQYF
few	TRBV12-2	.	TRBJ2-1	TGTGCAAGTCGCTTAGCTACTAGCGGGGGGGCCTGGAATGAGCAGTTCTTC	CASRLATSGGAWNEQFF
.	TRBV12-5	TRBD1	TRBJ1-2	TGTGCTAGTGGCATGGGACAGAGTTATGGCTACACCTTC	CASGMGQSYGYTF
.	TRBV5-4	TRBD1	TRBJ1-1	TGTGCCAGCAGCATTACCGGACAGGGATTCACTGAAGCTTTCTTT	CASSITGQGFTEAFF
.	TRBV7-2	.	TRBJ1-2	TGTGCCAGCAGCTTAGGAGCGGGGAAAGCGTATGGCTACACCTTC	CASSLGAGKAYGYTF
.	TRBV27	TRBD1	TRBJ1-5	TGTGCCAGCAGCGACAGGGAAGGCAATCAGCCCCAGCATTTT	CASSDREGNQPQHF
.	TRBV5-8	.	TRBJ1-3	TGTGCCAGCAGCTTGCGCAGGGGATCGGGCAACACCATATATTTT	CASSLRRGSGNTIYF
once	TRBV29-1	.	TRBJ1-2	TGCAGCGTCGCCATACAGGGTAACGGCTACACCTTC	CSVAIQGNGYTF
few	TRBV6-5	.	TRBJ2-3	TGTGCCAGCAGTTACGGGGGGACAGATACGCAGTATTTT	CASSYGGTDTQYF
.	TRBV9	TRBD2	TRBJ2-3	TGTGCCAGCAGCGTAATGAGCGGGGGGGTGGTAGATACGCAGTATTTT	CASSVMSGGVVDTQYF